Presented here are 12 T cell receptor beta chains from one specimen sequenced in a study of cytomegalovirus exposure and HLA in healthy donors. With 60 Vbeta and 13 Jbeta primers, the PCR was carried out. The protocol was immunoSEQ multiplex PCR, while the TCRdb copy is restricted to in-frame clones and leaves out a portion. The sample comprises around 110,000 clones, around 10% of which are singletons, and 2.5% to 3.5% rests with the top ten. Source material: PBMCs. These receptors were obtained from a man aged 25-45 years in good health and CMV-seronegative.

This clone occurred a few times. The V gene is TRBV7-2, the J gene TRBJ2-2; 9 positions match TRBD2. CDR1 SGHTA and CDR2 FQGNSA come from the germline V gene. The CDR3 runs 15 residues. V lost 5 bases, J lost 5 bases, and 6 bases stayed unmatched. The CDR3 spells CASSPRLAATGELFF. In DNA form, the CDR3 reads TGTGCCAGCAGCCCTAGACTAGCGGCTACCGGGGAGCTGTTTTTT.

CDR3 nucleotide sequence: TGTGCCAGCAGCTCAGATTGGACACCCTCGAACACCGGGGAGCTGTTTTTT. Protein sequence: CASSSDWTPSNTGELFF. V gene TRBV7-9 combines with J gene TRBJ2-2, with D perhaps TRBD1 (5 bases). CDR1 is SEHNR and CDR2 is FQNEAQ in the germline V gene (reference sequence). The length of the CDR3 is 17 residues. Trimming stripped 4 bases from V and 0 bases from J, with 15 bases between. Full variable domain (missing parts from reference TRBV7-9 and TRBJ2-2): DTGVSQNPRHKITKRGQNVTFRCDPISEHNRLYWYRQTLGQGPEFLTYFQNEAQLEKSRLLSDRFSAERPKGSFSTLEIQRTEQGDSAMYLCASSSDWTPSNTGELFFGEGSRLTVL.

This clone was detected a few times. The chain combines TRBV11-3 with TRBJ2-3; D unclear. This CDR3 is built from 14 residues. The germline CDR1 and CDR2 sequences are SGHNT and YENEEA. V was pared by 0 bases and J by 2 bases, with 6 bases between. This CDR3 reads CASSLEVVTDTQYF. CDR3 DNA: TGTGCCAGCAGCTTAGAGGTAGTCACAGATACGCAGTATTTT.

The chain is built from TRBV19 and TRBJ1-3, with D possibly being TRBD1 (6 bases). Germline CDR1 reads LNHDA; CDR2 reads SQIVND (reference sequence). The CDR3 totals 14 residues. The V and J ends lost 5 bases and 0 bases respectively, with 8 bases between them. The CDR3 protein is CASSGGVSGNTIYF. The DNA of the CDR3 is TGTGCCAGTAGTGGGGGCGTCTCTGGAAACACCATATATTTT.

In this sample, this clone turned up a few times. The chain is built from TRBV7-8 and TRBJ1-4, with a tentative D call TRBD1 (5 bases). Germline V CDR1 and CDR2: SGHVS, FQNEAQ. The CDR3 loop spans 12 amino acids. V was clipped by 5 bases and J by 10 bases, with 11 bases between them. CDR3 amino acids: CASSHDSLKLFF. The CDR3 DNA sequence: TGTGCCAGCAGCCATGACAGTTTAAAACTGTTTTTT.

This clone was seen a few times. This rearrangement joins TRBV29-1 to TRBJ2-5; tentatively, D is TRBD2 (5 bases). The CDR3 is 13 amino acids. Germline CDR1 is SQVTM and CDR2 is ANQGSEA. V was trimmed by 8 bases and J by 2 bases, leaving 15 bases between them. In nucleotides, the CDR3 is TGCAGCATACGGGGTCTAGGGCAAGAGACCCAGTACTTC. It specifies CSIRGLGQETQYF. Using reference TRBV29-1 and TRBJ2-5 for the parts outside the CDR3, the full variable domain is SAVISQKPSRDICQRGTSLTIQCQVDSQVTMMFWYRQQPGQSLTLIATANQGSEATYESGFVIDKFPISRPNLTFSTLTVSNMSPEDSSIYLCSIRGLGQETQYFGPGTRLLVL.

The chain is built from TRBV6-5 and TRBJ2-7, with D maybe TRBD1 (5 bases). V was shortened by 2 bases and J by 3 bases, with 14 bases between the two germline ends. Germline V gene sequence: CDR1 MNHEY, CDR2 SVGAGI. This CDR3 has 15 amino acids. In nucleotides, the CDR3 is TGTGCCAGCAGTTACGGGGCAGGTCTGAGCTACGAGCAGTACTTC. Its translation is CASSYGAGLSYEQYF.

The chain links TRBV9 to TRBJ1-4; 10 bases line up with TRBD1. V was pared by 2 bases and J by 3 bases, with 7 bases of the junction left unmatched. This CDR3 comprises 17 residues. Germline lookup yields CDR1 SGDLS and CDR2 YYNGEE. CDR3 residues: CASSVSGQGQSNEKLFF. DNA for the CDR3: TGTGCCAGCAGCGTGTCGGGACAGGGGCAATCTAATGAAAAACTGTTTTTT.

Only a few counts were recorded for this clone. The chain is built from TRBV9 and TRBJ2-2; D possibly corresponds to TRBD1 (6 bases). Germline values: CDR1 SGDLS, CDR2 YYNGEE. V lost 4 bases to trimming and J lost 1 base, with 11 bases between them. The CDR3 runs to 15 residues. The CDR3 region is CASSRTTGNTGELFF. Written as DNA, the CDR3 is TGTGCCAGCAGCCGAACGACAGGGAACACCGGGGAGCTGTTTTTT.

The genes are TRBV18 and TRBJ1-5; 7 nucleotides agree with TRBD1. CDR1 is KGHSH, CDR2 LQKENI, per germline. Germline trimming cut 6 bases from V and 4 bases from J; bases unmatched to any gene: 3. CDR3 length: 13 amino acids. The CDR3: CASSPGQNQPQHF. The CDR3 DNA follows: TGTGCCAGCTCTCCGGGACAGAATCAGCCCCAGCATTTT.

This rearrangement joins TRBV4-1 to TRBJ2-3; 10 bases fit TRBD2. V shed 8 bases, J shed 2 bases, and the junction held 10 bases outside the gene matches. The V gene's germline CDR1 is MGHRA and CDR2 YSYEKL. The CDR3 length is 16 residues. The chain's CDR3 is CASGSRGTSATDTQYF. CDR3 in DNA: TGCGCCAGCGGATCCCGCGGGACTAGCGCCACAGATACGCAGTATTTT.

This clone was detected a few times. V is TRBV6-1 and J is TRBJ1-1; D gene ambiguous. Trimming removed 0 bases at V and 11 bases at J, with 16 bases between. Germline CDR1 and CDR2: MNHNS and SASEGT. This CDR3 is built from 14 residues. The CDR3 DNA sequence: TGTGCCAGCAGTGAAGCGCGAGGAGGGCGCCCGGCTTTCTTT. Protein: CASSEARGGRPAFF.